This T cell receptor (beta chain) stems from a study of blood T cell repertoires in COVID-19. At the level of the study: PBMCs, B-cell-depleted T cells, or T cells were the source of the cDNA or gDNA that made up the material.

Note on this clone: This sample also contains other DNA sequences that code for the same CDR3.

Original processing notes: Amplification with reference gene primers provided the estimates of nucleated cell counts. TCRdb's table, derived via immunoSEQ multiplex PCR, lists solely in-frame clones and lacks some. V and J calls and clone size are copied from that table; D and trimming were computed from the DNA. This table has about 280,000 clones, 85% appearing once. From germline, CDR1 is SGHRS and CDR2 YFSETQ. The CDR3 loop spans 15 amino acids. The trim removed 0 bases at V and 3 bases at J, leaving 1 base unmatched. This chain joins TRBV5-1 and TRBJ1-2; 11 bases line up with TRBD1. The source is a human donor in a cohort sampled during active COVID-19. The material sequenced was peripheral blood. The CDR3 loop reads CASSLGTGGDYGYTF. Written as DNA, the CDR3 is TGCGCCAGCAGCTTGGGGACAGGGGGCGACTATGGCTACACCTTC.